What follows describes a single TCR beta chain. Its specificity is unknown. This CDR3 has 12 residues. Germline lookup yields CDR1 MRHNA and CDR2 SNTAGT. The germline V and J ends were trimmed by 6 bases and 4 bases, with 7 bases remaining between them. These data come from a study of graft-versus-host responses after intestinal transplantation. Study-level information: Each transplant was multivisceral, liver-intestinal, or isolated intestinal. The whole recipient group had anti-thymocyte globulin induction followed by tacrolimus and steroids for roughly three years. Study-level findings and limits: The recipient marrow held GvH clones, and some of them showed up first in ileum or blood. Allograft graft-versus-host to host-versus-graft clonal ratios ran high in patients with graft-donor T cell macrochimerism.

TCRdb keeps only in-frame clones here, not all; method: immunoSEQ multiplex PCR. There are 140,000 or so clones in the sample; nearly 95% occur only once, and approximately 0.2% lies in the top ten. This clonotype was sampled from a human donor who received an intestinal transplant. This chain uses TRBV6-4 with TRBJ1-5; no definite D call. The starting material was unstimulated CD4+ T cells sorted from spleen or lymph node cells, obtained before intestinal transplant. The CDR3 protein is CASSRCNQPQHF. DNA of the CDR3: TGTGCCAGCAGCCGCTGTAATCAGCCCCAGCATTTT.